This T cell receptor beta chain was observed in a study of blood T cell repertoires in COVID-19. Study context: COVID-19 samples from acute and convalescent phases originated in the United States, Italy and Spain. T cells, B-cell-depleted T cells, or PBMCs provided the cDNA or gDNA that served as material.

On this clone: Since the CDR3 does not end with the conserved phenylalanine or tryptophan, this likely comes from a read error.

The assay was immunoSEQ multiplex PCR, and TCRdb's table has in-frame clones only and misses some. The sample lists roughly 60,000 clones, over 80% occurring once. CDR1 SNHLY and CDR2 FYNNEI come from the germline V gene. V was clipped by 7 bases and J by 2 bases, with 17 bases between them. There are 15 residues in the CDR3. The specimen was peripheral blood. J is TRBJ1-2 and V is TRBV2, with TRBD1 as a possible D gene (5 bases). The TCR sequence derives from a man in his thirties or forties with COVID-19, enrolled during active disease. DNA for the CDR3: TGTGCCAGCAAAGAAACGTTAGGGGTCAACTATGGCTACACCCTC. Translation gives CASKETLGVNYGYTL.